This entry concerns a single TCR beta chain. These data belong to a study of human T cells and chemical hapten exposure. Study background: Upper-back patches of 0.01% DPC were read at 6 days.

TCRdb used MiXCR to reprocess the RACE reads, holding one entry per CDR3 protein. The sample shows about 360,000 distinct CDR3 sequences, approximately 5.1% of them seen only once. Time point specified: patch test 1, 2 weeks after DPC sensitization. The treatment was: therapeutic diphenylcyclopropenone sensitization with weekly scalp DPC. Trimming removed 3 bases at V and 9 bases at J, with 9 bases between. Germline V CDR1 and CDR2: DFQATT, SNEGSKA (reference sequence). This CDR3 comprises 12 residues. The starting material was whole blood, obtained in connection with sensitization to the hapten diphenylcyclopropenone (DPC). The gene calls are TRBV20-1 and TRBJ1-6; the D gene is possibly TRBD1 (5 bases). The clonotype comes from a woman aged 45-65 years with alopecia areata. Some clones in this sample may be carry-over from other donors' samples. The CDR3 protein is CSASSRVSPLHF. CDR3 DNA sequence: TGCAGTGCTAGTTCCAGGGTTTCACCCCTCCACTTT.